The T cell receptor beta chain under discussion was sequenced for a study of T cells in Graves' hyperthyroidism and ophthalmopathy. It was RNA transcripts that yielded the amplified TCR beta CDR3 regions. TCR CDR3 underwent first-round RT-PCR with the HTBI primer set. TCRdb reprocessed the multiplex PCR reads with MiXCR, giving one entry per CDR3 protein. The table records 660,000 or so distinct CDR3 sequences, 40% to 55% of them present only once. The study, taken as a whole, reports: Most expanded thyroid clonotypes above 0.001 recurred in blood. In validation, the model predicted ophthalmopathy. These predictions came a median about 6.8 months before onset. Ophthalmopathy cases were set apart from stable hyperthyroidism by a 13 V-J model.

Ends included, the CDR3 has 11 residues. Germline CDR1 and CDR2: SGHTA and FQGNSA. To note about this clonotype: Its target is not known. This CDR3 is missing its conserved last phenylalanine or tryptophan, likely due to a read error. The DNA is omitted, as the CDR3 cannot be located on it reliably, and the CDR3 follows TCRdb's listing.

The TCR comes from an adult man with Graves' disease, either hyperthyroidism or ophthalmopathy (not recorded which). The chain carries TRBV7-2 and TRBJ2-7; TRBD2, as called in the table, went unchecked against the DNA. The specimen sequenced was peripheral blood or thyroid tissue (not recorded which). The CDR3 loop reads CASGSGGWLAG.